What follows are 28 T cell receptor beta chains derived from one specimen sequenced in a study of T cells in Graves' hyperthyroidism and ophthalmopathy. The source material, RNA transcripts, was used to amplify TCR beta CDR3 regions. HTBI primers were employed in a first-round RT-PCR of the TCR CDR3. TCRdb ran MiXCR on the multiplex PCR reads and lists one entry per CDR3 protein. This table has hundreds of thousands of distinct CDR3 sequences, approximately 15% appearing once. Source material: blood. These receptor sequences come from a woman aged 18-29 years with Graves' hyperthyroidism.

This clonotype was seen a handful of times. The chain employs TRBV6-1 and TRBJ2-7; 11 nucleotides agree with TRBD2. The germline gives CDR1 MNHNS, CDR2 SASEGT. V lost 7 bases and J lost 6; bases outside the gene matches: 11. The CDR3 extends over 15 amino acids. The CDR3, as DNA: TGTGCCAGCACGGAATTAGCGGGAGGGCCCAGCGAGCAGTACTTC. This codes for CASTELAGGPSEQYF.

This clonotype was detected only a few times. V gene TRBV20-1 combines with J gene TRBJ1-2, with TRBD1 identical over 9 bases. CDR1 and CDR2 from the germline V gene are DFQATT and SNEGSKA (reference sequence). The CDR3 spans 15 residues. With V trimmed by 0 bases and J by 4 bases, 6 bases remained unmatched. The CDR3 protein is CSARDSDRGFYGYTF. For the CDR3, the DNA is TGCAGTGCTAGAGATTCGGACAGGGGATTCTATGGCTACACCTTC.

This clonotype was observed at least ten times. This chain links TRBV27 with TRBJ1-5; D possibly corresponds to TRBD1 (5 bases). Per the germline V gene, CDR1 is MNHEY and CDR2 is SMNVEV (reference sequence). There are 14 residues in the CDR3. Trimming pared 2 bases from V and 4 bases from J, leaving 9 bases between. The CDR3: CASSLQGSNQPQHF. The CDR3 coding sequence is TGTGCCAGCAGTTTACAGGGATCGAATCAGCCCCAGCATTTT.

The chain uses TRBV7-8 and TRBJ1-6; D is unresolved. V was cut by 8 bases and J by 5 bases, with 13 bases left in between. CDR3 length: 14 amino acids. CDR1 and CDR2 (germline): SGHVS, FQNEAQ. The CDR3 region is CASSRAANNSPLHF. The CDR3 DNA reads as TGTGCCAGCTCCCGGGCTGCGAATAATTCACCCCTCCACTTT.

This clonotype came up many times. CDR3 sequence (DNA): TGCAGTGCCGCCGGAGAGAGAGTAGGCGGCTACACCTTC. Amino acids: CSAAGERVGGYTF. The chain recombines TRBV20-1 with TRBJ1-2, with D unresolved. This CDR3 is 13 amino acids long. Germline CDR1 is DFQATT and CDR2 is SNEGSKA (reference sequence). Trimming took off 6 bases at V and 8 bases at J, with 19 bases between the two ends.

This clonotype occurred a few times. V and J are TRBV2 and TRBJ1-3, with D uncertain. Trimming took 1 base from V and 3 from J, leaving 13 bases between them. This CDR3 is 16 amino acids long. Germline CDR1 reads SNHLY; CDR2 reads FYNNEI. The CDR3 DNA reads as TGTGCCAGCAGTGAAGAGCGGGGTCTGAGTGGAAACACCATATATTTT. Translation gives CASSEERGLSGNTIYF.

CDR3 residues: CATSPEALWTEAFF. The CDR3 bases are TGTGCCACCAGTCCGGAGGCCTTGTGGACTGAAGCTTTCTTT. The chain links TRBV15 to TRBJ1-1; D gene ambiguous. The CDR3 sequence is 14 residues long. V shed 6 bases and J shed 5 bases, with 16 bases lying between them. The V gene's germline CDR1 is LNHNV and CDR2 YYDKDF (reference sequence).

This clonotype was observed a few times. The chain couples TRBV6-1 to TRBJ1-4; the match to TRBD1 covers 7 bases. The CDR3 totals 13 residues. Germline CDR1 and CDR2: MNHNS and SASEGT. V trimming: 7 bases; J trimming: 11 bases; junction bases outside the gene matches: 10. The DNA of the CDR3 is TGTGCCAGCATTGGGACAGAGGCACGGAAACTGTTTTTT. It is translated as CASIGTEARKLFF.

This clonotype was detected ten times or more. The chain links TRBV7-2 to TRBJ2-7; TRBD1 matches at 10 bases. The CDR3 is made up of 15 amino acids. Germline V lookup: CDR1 SGHTA, CDR2 FQGNSA. The junction had 10 bases not matched to a gene; V was cut back by 5 bases and J by 6 bases. The CDR3 reads CASSRAGTGVIEQYF. The DNA of the CDR3 is TGTGCCAGCAGCCGAGCCGGGACAGGGGTGATCGAGCAGTACTTC.

This clonotype has ten or more counts. The V call is TRBV14, the J call TRBJ2-1, with 7 bases that match TRBD2. V lost 3 bases and J lost 5; bases outside the gene matches: 7. The CDR3 runs 15 residues. Germline V gene lookup returns CDR1 SGHDN and CDR2 FVKESK. The CDR3 spells CASSHSWREHNEQFF. CDR3 nucleotide sequence: TGTGCCAGCAGCCATTCCTGGCGGGAGCACAATGAGCAGTTCTTC.

The chain combines TRBV27 with TRBJ1-2; D uncertain. The V gene's germline CDR1 is MNHEY and CDR2 SMNVEV (reference sequence). There are 12 residues in the CDR3. V was cut by 8 bases and J by 4 bases, with 11 bases left in between. CDR3 sequence (DNA): TGTGCCAGCGCCAAAAGGATCTATGGCTACACCTTC. This codes for CASAKRIYGYTF.

The V gene is TRBV29-1, the J gene TRBJ2-7, with 8 bases aligning to TRBD2. After removal of 6 bases from V and 2 bases from J, the junction contained 6 bases not matched to a gene. The CDR3 sequence is 13 residues long. The germline CDR1 and CDR2 sequences are SQVTM and ANQGSEA. In nucleotides, the CDR3 is TGCAGCGTCAGCGGGACTAGACCCTACGAGCAGTACTTC. Protein product: CSVSGTRPYEQYF.

In this sample, this clonotype turned up many times. This chain joins TRBV11-2 and TRBJ2-7; the D is unclear. V lost 5 bases to trimming and J lost 3 bases, with 14 bases between them. This CDR3 is built from 14 residues. CDR1 is SGHAT, CDR2 FQNNGV, per germline. CDR3 amino acids: CASSLDRYYYEQYF. The CDR3 DNA sequence: TGTGCCAGCAGCCTGGACCGCTATTACTACGAGCAGTACTTC.

This clonotype was recorded many times. The J gene is TRBJ2-3, the V gene TRBV28, with a possible D match to TRBD2 (5 bases). This CDR3 spans 15 amino acids. Germline-derived CDR1 and CDR2 are MDHEN and SYDVKM. V lost 1 base, J lost 6 bases, and 14 bases lay in between. The CDR3 bases are TGTGCCAGCAGTTTATCGGGAACAAACGCCGATACGCAGTATTTT. As protein: CASSLSGTNADTQYF.

This clonotype occurred many times. The rearrangement links TRBV27 to TRBJ1-1; no reliable D call. Germline V gene data show CDR1 as MNHEY and CDR2 as SMNVEV (reference sequence). The CDR3 is 14 residues long. V lost 6 bases to trimming and J lost 5 bases, with 16 bases between them. The CDR3 loop reads CASRSAMSGTEAFF. The CDR3 nucleotides are TGTGCCAGCAGATCGGCTATGTCCGGGACTGAAGCTTTCTTT.

Only a few counts were recorded for this clonotype. The V gene is TRBV30, the J gene TRBJ1-1; D unresolved. This CDR3 spans 13 amino acids. The V gene lost 2 bases and the J gene lost 12 bases, with 19 bases spanning the gap. Germline loops: CDR1 GTSNPN, CDR2 SVGIG (reference sequence). CDR3 sequence: CAWSKTVVTLTFF. CDR3 DNA: TGTGCCTGGAGTAAAACAGTCGTGACTTTGACTTTCTTT.

The rearrangement uses TRBV29-1 and TRBJ2-7, with 10 bases that match TRBD1. The CDR3 runs to 15 residues. Germline V gene sequence: CDR1 SQVTM, CDR2 ANQGSEA. With V trimmed by 5 bases and J by 0 bases, 7 bases remained unmatched. In nucleotides, the CDR3 is TGCAGCGTTAAGGGACAGGGGTTTTTCTCCTACGAGCAGTACTTC. It is translated as CSVKGQGFFSYEQYF.

This sequence joins TRBV3-1 and TRBJ2-7; D might be TRBD2 (5 bases). This CDR3 comprises 16 residues. Germline V CDR1 and CDR2: LGHDT, YNNKEL (reference sequence). The V and J ends lost 5 bases and 3 bases respectively, with 20 bases between them. CDR3 DNA: TGTGCCAGCAGCGGATCAGAAGGCCTAGCTCTCTACGAGCAGTACTTC. Amino acids: CASSGSEGLALYEQYF.

This clonotype was picked up many times. The chain recombines TRBV7-9 with TRBJ2-3; TRBD2 might be the D (6 bases). There are 14 residues in the CDR3. The V gene lost 3 bases and the J gene lost 2 bases, with 9 bases spanning the gap. Germline assignment: CDR1 SEHNR and CDR2 FQNEAQ (reference sequence). The CDR3 DNA sequence: TGTGCCAGCAGCTTTTGGGGGGACACAGATACGCAGTATTTT. Translation: CASSFWGDTDTQYF.

This clonotype was recorded at least ten times. This chain joins TRBV18 and TRBJ2-5; TRBD2 matches at 8 bases. There are 14 residues in the CDR3. Per the germline V gene, CDR1 is KGHSH and CDR2 is LQKENI. V shed 3 bases and J 1 base; nucleotides not matched to a gene: 1. CDR3 loop: CASSPGTSQETQYF. CDR3 DNA sequence: TGTGCCAGCTCACCGGGGACTAGCCAAGAGACCCAGTACTTC.

The V call is TRBV20-1, the J call TRBJ2-1; no reliable D call. This CDR3 has 12 amino acids. Germline V gene lookup returns CDR1 DFQATT and CDR2 SNEGSKA (reference sequence). Trimming removed 3 bases from V and 5 bases from J, with 8 bases in between. CDR3 DNA sequence: TGCAGTGCTAGTGACGATGACAATGAGCAGTTCTTC. Amino acids: CSASDDDNEQFF.

In this sample, this clonotype turned up many times. The J gene is TRBJ2-7, the V gene TRBV10-1; TRBD1 is a possible D gene (5 bases). Trimming shortened V by 2 bases and J by 1 base, and 9 bases separated the two germline ends. The CDR3 runs 14 residues. Germline CDR1 and CDR2: WNHNN and SYGVQD (reference sequence). The DNA for the CDR3 is TGCGCCAGCAGTGAGACAGGCGCGTCCTACGAGCAGTACTTC. Translating gives CASSETGASYEQYF.

This sequence joins TRBV6-1 and TRBJ2-3; 9 bases line up with TRBD2. J was trimmed by 2 bases and V by 6 bases; bases with no gene match: 9. In germline, CDR1 is MNHNS, CDR2 SASEGT. The CDR3 length is 16 residues. The CDR3 coding sequence is TGTGCCAGCAGCAGCGCGACTAGCGGATTCACAGATACGCAGTATTTT. This encodes CASSSATSGFTDTQYF.

There are a few counts of this clonotype. The V and J genes are TRBV5-1 and TRBJ1-6; 7 bases match TRBD1. With 5 bases clipped from V and 10 bases from J, the junction kept 12 bases outside the gene matches. CDR1 and CDR2 (germline): SGHRS, YFSETQ. The CDR3 has 15 amino acids. The CDR3 loop is CASSSTGEVKSPLHF. In DNA form, the CDR3 reads TGCGCCAGCAGTTCTACAGGGGAAGTTAAGTCACCCCTCCACTTT.

There are many counts of this clonotype. J is TRBJ2-2 and V is TRBV6-2 or TRBV6-3; no clear D. Trimming left V 6 bases short and J 2 bases short, with 1 base between. The CDR3 is 11 residues long. Germline CDR1 and CDR2: MNHEY and SVGEGT. The CDR3 nucleotides are TGTGCCAGCAGCAACACCGGGGAGCTGTTTTTT. As protein: CASSNTGELFF.

About this clonotype: A much larger clone is a single base away; this may be a read error. J is TRBJ2-1 and V is TRBV20-1, with a possible D match to TRBD1 (6 bases). The germline gives CDR1 DFQATT, CDR2 SNEGSKA (reference sequence). The CDR3 sequence is 15 residues long. The CDR3 protein is CSAHQRGSSHNEQFF. Written as DNA, the CDR3 is TGCAGTGCCCACCAAAGGGGGAGCTCCCACAATGAGCAGTTCTTC.

This chain links TRBV29-1 with TRBJ2-7; 7 nucleotides line up with TRBD2. The V gene's germline CDR1 is SQVTM and CDR2 ANQGSEA. Trimming removed 6 bases from V and 0 bases from J; junction bases left unmatched: 2. This CDR3 region has 12 residues. CDR3 nucleotides: TGCAGCGTCCTAGCGGCCTCCTACGAGCAGTACTTC. It encodes CSVLAASYEQYF.

The chain carries TRBV5-1 and TRBJ2-1; possible D gene TRBD1, 5 bases. This CDR3 spans 16 amino acids. V lost 4 bases and J lost 1, with 15 bases in between. Germline V CDR1 and CDR2: SGHRS, YFSETQ. The CDR3 spells CASSPNVAGSYNEQFF. DNA of the CDR3: TGCGCCAGCAGCCCTAATGTAGCAGGGTCCTACAATGAGCAGTTCTTC.